The rows below give T cell receptor beta chains drawn from one sample of a study of blood T cell repertoires in COVID-19. The table came from immunoSEQ multiplex PCR; TCRdb's copy has only in-frame clones and leaves some out. Of about 210,000 clones listed, 80% are singletons. The sequencing input was PBMCs or T cells enriched from blood (not recorded which). These TCRs come from a man aged 25 to 45 with acute COVID-19. Each CDR3 is given with its conserved first and last residue. A D gene is named only where the DNA matches it firmly. Expanded clones get a size class; other rows say once, few or many, or leave the size out.

v_call: TRBV7-9
d_call: -
j_call: TRBJ1-5
clone_size: -
cdr3_nt: TGTGCCAGCAGCTCACAGGGTGCGGGCAATCAGCCCCAGCATTTT
cdr3_aa: CASSSQGAGNQPQHF

v_call: TRBV2
d_call: -
j_call: TRBJ1-5
clone_size: -
cdr3_nt: TGTGCCAGCAAAGGGGCCGTCGGTCAGCCCCAGCATTTT
cdr3_aa: CASKGAVGQPQHF

v_call: TRBV4-1
d_call: -
j_call: TRBJ2-1
clone_size: once
cdr3_nt: TGCGCCAGCAGCCAAGTTAGTGGAGTTGAGCAGTTCTTC
cdr3_aa: CASSQVSGVEQFF

v_call: TRBV4-1
d_call: TRBD1
j_call: TRBJ1-5
clone_size: -
cdr3_nt: TGCGCCAGCAGCTCCGGGACAGGGCCGGGGCAGCCCCAGCATTTT
cdr3_aa: CASSSGTGPGQPQHF

v_call: TRBV4-1
d_call: TRBD1
j_call: TRBJ1-6
clone_size: -
cdr3_nt: TGCGCCAGCAGCCTACTCCCGTCACAGGGGGGAAATTCACCCCTCCACTTT
cdr3_aa: CASSLLPSQGGNSPLHF

v_call: TRBV2
d_call: TRBD1
j_call: TRBJ1-1
clone_size: -
cdr3_nt: TGTGCCAGCAGTGGACAGGGGGCAGTGAACACTGAAGCTTTCTTT
cdr3_aa: CASSGQGAVNTEAFF

v_call: TRBV11-2
d_call: -
j_call: TRBJ2-6
clone_size: -
cdr3_nt: TGTGCCAGCAGCTTATCCCAGGGGGGCGGGGCCAACGTCCTGACTTTC
cdr3_aa: CASSLSQGGGANVLTF

v_call: TRBV12-3/TRBV12-4
d_call: -
j_call: TRBJ1-2
clone_size: -
cdr3_nt: TGTGCCAGCAGCCCCCTCACAAACTATGGCTACACCTTC
cdr3_aa: CASSPLTNYGYTF

v_call: TRBV12-3/TRBV12-4
d_call: -
j_call: TRBJ1-1
clone_size: -
cdr3_nt: TGTGCCAGCAGTTTAAACAGGGTAGACGCTTTCTTT
cdr3_aa: CASSLNRVDAFF

v_call: TRBV5-5
d_call: -
j_call: TRBJ1-2
clone_size: -
cdr3_nt: TGTGCCAGCAGCTCATGGACGGGGAGCTATGGCTACACCTTC
cdr3_aa: CASSSWTGSYGYTF

v_call: TRBV7-9
d_call: TRBD2
j_call: TRBJ2-3
clone_size: -
cdr3_nt: TGTGCCAGCAGCTTAGCGGGACTAAACACAGATACGCAGTATTTT
cdr3_aa: CASSLAGLNTDTQYF

v_call: TRBV5-1
d_call: TRBD1
j_call: TRBJ1-1
clone_size: -
cdr3_nt: TGCGCCAGCACCCGGATGGAGGGGGCGACTGAAGCTTTCTTT
cdr3_aa: CASTRMEGATEAFF

v_call: TRBV27
d_call: TRBD1
j_call: TRBJ1-2
clone_size: -
cdr3_nt: TGTGCCAGCAGTAGACAGGGGAGCTATGGCTACACCTTC
cdr3_aa: CASSRQGSYGYTF

v_call: TRBV3-1/TRBV3-2
d_call: TRBD1
j_call: TRBJ1-6
clone_size: -
cdr3_nt: TGTGCCAGCAGCCCCGGGACAGGGACAAATTCACCCCTCCACTTT
cdr3_aa: CASSPGTGTNSPLHF

v_call: TRBV9
d_call: -
j_call: TRBJ2-3
clone_size: -
cdr3_nt: TGTGCCAGCAGCGTATGGGGGCAGACAGATACGCAGTATTTT
cdr3_aa: CASSVWGQTDTQYF

v_call: TRBV6-6
d_call: -
j_call: TRBJ1-4
clone_size: -
cdr3_nt: TGTGCCAGCAGTTTACAGGGACTAGCTAATGAAAAACTGTTTTTT
cdr3_aa: CASSLQGLANEKLFF

v_call: TRBV6-6
d_call: TRBD2
j_call: TRBJ2-7
clone_size: once
cdr3_nt: TGTGCCAGCAGTCCACCTAGCGGGGCCGTCTACGAGCAGTACTTC
cdr3_aa: CASSPPSGAVYEQYF

v_call: TRBV7-6
d_call: -
j_call: TRBJ2-7
clone_size: -
cdr3_nt: TGTGCCAGCAGCCGATCTGCGGGGGCCAAATACGAGCAGTACTTC
cdr3_aa: CASSRSAGAKYEQYF